This TCR beta chain was sequenced during a study of early T cells in non-severe SARS-CoV-2 infection. V lost 0 bases, J lost 6 bases, and 13 bases lay in between. Germline CDR1 is DFQATT and CDR2 is SNEGSKA (reference sequence). This CDR3 contains 14 residues. Unique molecular identifier tags were affixed to discrete cDNA molecules. TCRdb used MiXCR to reprocess the 5' RACE reads, holding one entry per CDR3 protein. In the table there are fewer than 65,000 distinct CDR3 sequences, 9.5% to 15% of which are singletons. Sample: whole blood. V and J are TRBV20-1 and TRBJ2-3, with D tentatively TRBD1 (6 bases). This TCR was recovered from an adult who was a healthcare worker with PCR-confirmed SARS-CoV-2 infection or an uninfected control (not recorded which). The CDR3 protein is CSAREQGRGDTQYF. CDR3 nucleotides: TGCAGTGCTAGAGAACAGGGTCGAGGGGATACGCAGTATTTT.